The entry below describes one TCR beta chain. This CDR3 contains 19 residues. Per the germline V gene, CDR1 is LGHDT and CDR2 is YNNKEL (reference sequence). V was pared by 1 base and J by 2 bases, with 23 bases between. Sequencing was performed with immunoSEQ multiplex PCR; in TCRdb, only in-frame clones are kept and a portion is missing. This table holds fewer than 350,000 clones, 88% found once. These data come from a study of blood T cell repertoires in COVID-19. Adults between about 18 and 89 years of age took part from some 25 US areas. Donors were grouped by their self-reported clinical history. What the recovered Cohort 3 donors had was two negative PCRs, clearance, or symptom resolution.

The chain joins TRBV3-1 (or the pseudogene TRBV3-2) to TRBJ1-2, with no clear D. Material: PBMCs or T cells enriched from blood (not recorded which). The receptor was isolated from a woman aged 25-40 years who had recovered from COVID-19. The CDR3 nucleotides are TGTGCCAGCAGCCAAGGAGCCCCGAGGGCTGGTGTGAAAAACTATGGCTACACCTTC. Translated: CASSQGAPRAGVKNYGYTF.